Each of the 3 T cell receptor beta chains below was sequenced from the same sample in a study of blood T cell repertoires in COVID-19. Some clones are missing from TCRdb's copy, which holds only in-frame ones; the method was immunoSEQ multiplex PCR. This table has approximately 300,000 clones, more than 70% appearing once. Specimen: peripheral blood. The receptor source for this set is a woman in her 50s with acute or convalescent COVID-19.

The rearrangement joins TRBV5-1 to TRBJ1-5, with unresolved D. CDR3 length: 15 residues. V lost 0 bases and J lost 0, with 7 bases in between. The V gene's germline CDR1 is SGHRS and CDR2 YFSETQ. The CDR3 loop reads CASSLDQSSNQPQHF. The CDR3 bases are TGCGCCAGCAGCTTGGACCAGTCTAGCAATCAGCCCCAGCATTTT.

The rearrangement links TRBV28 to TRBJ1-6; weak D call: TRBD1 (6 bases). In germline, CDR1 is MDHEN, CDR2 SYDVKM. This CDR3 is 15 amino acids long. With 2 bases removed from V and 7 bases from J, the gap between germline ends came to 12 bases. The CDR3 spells CASSLLGGLNSPLHF. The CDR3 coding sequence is TGTGCCAGCAGTTTACTGGGGGGGCTCAATTCACCCCTCCACTTT. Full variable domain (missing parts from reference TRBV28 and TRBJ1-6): DVKVTQSSRYLVKRTGEKVFLECVQDMDHENMFWYRQDPGLGLRLIYFSYDVKMKEKGDIPEGYSVSREKKERFSLILESASTNQTSMYLCASSLLGGLNSPLHFGNGTRLTVT.

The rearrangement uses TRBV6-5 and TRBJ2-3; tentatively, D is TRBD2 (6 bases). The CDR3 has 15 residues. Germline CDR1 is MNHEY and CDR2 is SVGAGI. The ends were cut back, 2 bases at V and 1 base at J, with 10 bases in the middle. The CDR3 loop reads CASSYAAGRTDTQYF. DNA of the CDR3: TGTGCCAGCAGTTACGCGGCGGGACGCACAGATACGCAGTATTTT.